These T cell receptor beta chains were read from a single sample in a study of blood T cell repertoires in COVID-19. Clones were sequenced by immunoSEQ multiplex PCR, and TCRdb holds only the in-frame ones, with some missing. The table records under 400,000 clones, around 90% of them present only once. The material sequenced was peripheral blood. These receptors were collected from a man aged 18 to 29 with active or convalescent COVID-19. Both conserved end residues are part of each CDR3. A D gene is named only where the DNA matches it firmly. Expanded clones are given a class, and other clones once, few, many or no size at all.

TGTGCCAGCAGCTGGACTAGCGGGACCTACGAGCAGTACTTC	CASSWTSGTYEQYF	TRBD2	once	TRBV27	TRBJ2-7
TGTGCCAGCAATGACCCCCCCGGGGTTGAGCAGTACTTC	CASNDPPGVEQYF	NA	once	TRBV28	TRBJ2-7
TGTGCCAGCAGTTACTCAGGAGGAATTCCTAACTATGGCTACACCTTC	CASSYSGGIPNYGYTF	NA	NA	TRBV6-2/TRBV6-3	TRBJ1-2
TGTGCCAGCAGCCAAGATGGGAGCGGGAGTCCTTCCGCCTACAATGAGCAGTTCTTC	CASSQDGSGSPSAYNEQFF	TRBD2	NA	TRBV14	TRBJ2-1
TGTGCCAGCAGTCTCGCGTCTGCAACTAATGAAAAACTGTTTTTT	CASSLASATNEKLFF	NA	NA	TRBV28	TRBJ1-4
TGTGCCAGCAGCTATACGACAGGAAGCACAGATACGCAGTATTTT	CASSYTTGSTDTQYF	NA	NA	TRBV7-9	TRBJ2-3
TGTGCCAGCAGCCAGAGCCATGAGCAGTTCTTC	CASSQSHEQFF	NA	NA	TRBV4-2	TRBJ2-1
TGCAGTGCTAGCTGGCCGGGGACCCAGTACTTC	CSASWPGTQYF	NA	NA	TRBV20-1	TRBJ2-5
TGCGCCAGCAGCCAACAGAACTACAGGGTTGAAAAACTGTTTTTT	CASSQQNYRVEKLFF	NA	NA	TRBV4-1	TRBJ1-4
TGTGCCAGCAGTGAATTCGAAGGGGGGGTCCAGCCCCAGCATTTT	CASSEFEGGVQPQHF	NA	NA	TRBV2	TRBJ1-5
TGTGCCAGCTCACCACCCGGGGGACGAGAAAAACTGTTTTTT	CASSPPGGREKLFF	NA	once	TRBV18	TRBJ1-4
TGTGCCAGCAGTAAGCTGCGGGGGGGCGGTGGAGATACGCAGTATTTT	CASSKLRGGGGDTQYF	TRBD2	NA	TRBV6-2/TRBV6-3	TRBJ2-3
TGTGCCAGCTGTACGAGCTCCTACAATGAGCAGTTCTTC	CASCTSSYNEQFF	NA	NA	TRBV7-2	TRBJ2-1
TGTGCCAGAACAGGGGCAAAACCGGGAGACAGCCTTAATTCACCCCTCCACTTT	CARTGAKPGDSLNSPLHF	TRBD1	NA	TRBV3-1/TRBV3-2	TRBJ1-6
TGTGCCAGCAGTTACCAGACAGGGGTCGAAAAACTGTTTTTT	CASSYQTGVEKLFF	TRBD1	few	TRBV6-6	TRBJ1-4
TGTGCCAGCAGCTTATGGGGACTAGCATCAGATACGCAGTATTTT	CASSLWGLASDTQYF	TRBD2	NA	TRBV7-2	TRBJ2-3
TGTGCCAGCAGCTTGCGGCTACCGACCGGGGAGCTGTTTTTT	CASSLRLPTGELFF	NA	NA	TRBV11-1	TRBJ2-2
TGTGCCAGCAGCGTTACTAGCGATACCTACGAGCAGTACTTC	CASSVTSDTYEQYF	TRBD2	NA	TRBV9	TRBJ2-7
TGTGCCAGCAGTGCCAGGGAATCCTACGAGCAGTACTTC	CASSARESYEQYF	NA	once	TRBV27	TRBJ2-7
TGTGCCAGTAGTATGGCCCAGGGAAGAAGCTCCTACAATGAGCAGTTCTTC	CASSMAQGRSSYNEQFF	NA	NA	TRBV19	TRBJ2-1
TGTGCCAGCAGTTGGGAGCGAAGTAACTATGGCTACACCTTC	CASSWERSNYGYTF	NA	NA	TRBV6-6	TRBJ1-2
TGTGCCAGCAGGCCGACAGGGATCTATGGCTACACCTTC	CASRPTGIYGYTF	TRBD1	few	TRBV27	TRBJ1-2
TGCGCCAGCAGCTTGGGTGGGGGACAGGCGAATCAGCCCCAGCATTTT	CASSLGGGQANQPQHF	TRBD1	NA	TRBV5-1	TRBJ1-5
TGTGCCAGCAGCTCCGGACTGAGCTCTGGGGCCAACGTCCTGACTTTC	CASSSGLSSGANVLTF	NA	once	TRBV7-6	TRBJ2-6
TGTGCCAGCAGCCTGGTCGGGGACAGTACCTACGAGCAGTACTTC	CASSLVGDSTYEQYF	TRBD1	few	TRBV7-9	TRBJ2-7
TGTGCCAGCAGTTCTAACAGGGGAGGAAGCAATCAGCCCCAGCATTTT	CASSSNRGGSNQPQHF	TRBD1	once	TRBV27	TRBJ1-5
TGTGCCACCAGCAGAGATAGGAGACAGCCACTTGGGGCCTTC	CATSRDRRQPLGAF	NA	NA	TRBV15	TRBJ1-2
TGTGCCAGCAGCGCCGGCGGGACTGTCTCCTATAATTCACCCCTCCACTTT	CASSAGGTVSYNSPLHF	NA	NA	TRBV9	TRBJ1-6
TGTGCCAGCTCAGGGACTATCAATCAGCCCCAGCATTTT	CASSGTINQPQHF	NA	few	TRBV6-5	TRBJ1-5
TGTGCCATCAGTCAGGACAGGGGCTTGTCCAATGAGCAGTTCTTC	CAISQDRGLSNEQFF	TRBD1	few	TRBV10-3	TRBJ2-1